The present T cell receptor beta chain was sequenced within a study of blood T cells in healthy people across ages. The V and J ends lost 0 bases and 7 bases respectively, with 12 bases between them. The CDR3 has 15 residues. Germline V CDR1 and CDR2: LGHNA, YNFKEQ. This clonotype turned up a few times. Alongside a J-beta primer mix, a sample-barcoded 5' primer served in a second PCR lasting about 7 to 11 cycles. Each cDNA molecule, via a template-switch adaptor with 12 random nucleotides, was tagged. TCRdb analysed the 5' RACE reads with MiXCR anew, one entry per CDR3 protein. The table shows roughly 2 million distinct CDR3 sequences, with less than 50% occurring only once. Each donor was a healthy Caucasian individual from Russia, aged 6 to 90.

Source material: blood. The gene calls are TRBV4-2 and TRBJ1-4; the D is unclear. This receptor was obtained from a woman aged 40 to 55 in good health. The CDR3 protein is CASSQDQLGSEKLFF. The DNA of the CDR3 is TGTGCCAGCAGCCAAGATCAGCTGGGGAGTGAAAAACTGTTTTTT.